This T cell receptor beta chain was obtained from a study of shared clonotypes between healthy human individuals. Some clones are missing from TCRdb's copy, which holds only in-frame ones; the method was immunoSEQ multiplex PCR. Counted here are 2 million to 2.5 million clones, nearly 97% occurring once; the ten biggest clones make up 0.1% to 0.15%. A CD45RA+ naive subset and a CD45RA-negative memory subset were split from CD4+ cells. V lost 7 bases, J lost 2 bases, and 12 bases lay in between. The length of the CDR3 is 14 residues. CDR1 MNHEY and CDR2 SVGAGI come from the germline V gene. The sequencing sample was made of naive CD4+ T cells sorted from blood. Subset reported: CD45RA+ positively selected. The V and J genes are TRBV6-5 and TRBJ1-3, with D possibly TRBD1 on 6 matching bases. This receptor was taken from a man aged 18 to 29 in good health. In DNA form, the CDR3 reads TGTGCCAGCAAGGAGTCAGGGGCTGGAAACACCATATATTTT. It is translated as CASKESGAGNTIYF.